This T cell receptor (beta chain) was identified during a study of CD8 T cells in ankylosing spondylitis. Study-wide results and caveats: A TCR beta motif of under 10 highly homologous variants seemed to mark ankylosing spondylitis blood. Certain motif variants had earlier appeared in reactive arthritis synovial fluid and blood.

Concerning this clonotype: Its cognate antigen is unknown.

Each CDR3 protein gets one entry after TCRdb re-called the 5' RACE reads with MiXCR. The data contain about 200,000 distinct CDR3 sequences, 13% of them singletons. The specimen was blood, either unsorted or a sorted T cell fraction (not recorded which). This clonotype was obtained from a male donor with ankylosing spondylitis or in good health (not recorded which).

For the CDR3, the DNA is TGTGCCACCAGCAGAGATCTTGGCAAGAATCAGCCCCAGCATTTT. Its translation is CATSRDLGKNQPQHF. V usage is TRBV15 and J usage is TRBJ1-5, with D unresolved. The CDR3 has 15 amino acids. Looked up from germline, CDR1 is LNHNV and CDR2 is YYDKDF (reference sequence). The V end was cut by 0 bases, the J end by 4 bases, with 10 bases between.